The sequence of this TCR beta chain was determined in a study of spatial heterogeneity in lung cancer. This clonotype was recorded many times. This CDR3 comprises 15 residues. Germline CDR1 is SGHTA and CDR2 is FQGNSA. J gave up 4 bases and V 5 bases, and 7 bases lay outside the gene matches. TCRdb re-derived calls from the 5' RACE reads in MiXCR, one entry per CDR3 protein. The table has under 8,500 distinct CDR3 sequences, approximately 5% seen once; the top ten hold about 9%. The time point is: sample taken at primary tumor resection. Unsorted samples of tumor, nontumor lung or frozen PBMC had their whole RNA sequenced.

Sequencing used normal lung tissue next to the tumor, obtained at surgery. The sequence was obtained from a female donor with early-stage non-small cell lung cancer. The chain carries TRBV7-2 and TRBJ2-7; 11 bases line up with TRBD1. CDR3 residues: CASSLLGQGAYEQYF. The CDR3 bases are TGTGCCAGCAGCCTCCTTGGACAGGGGGCATACGAGCAGTACTTC.